Reported below is one T cell receptor beta chain. This entry belongs to a study of OX40 agonist ivuxolimab in advanced cancers. The germline V gene has CDR1 SEHNR and CDR2 FQNEAQ (reference sequence). The CDR3 contains 16 residues. Trimming left V 8 bases short and J 0 bases short, with 17 bases between. TCRdb keeps only in-frame clones here, not all; method: immunoSEQ multiplex PCR. The sample carries fewer than 55,000 clones, 75% to 90% recorded once. Prior autoimmune disease or systemic immunosuppression barred patients. The chain links TRBV7-9 to TRBJ1-3; D may be TRBD1 (5 bases). Sequencing used CD4+ or CD8+ T cells sorted from blood, obtained in a trial of the OX40 agonist ivuxolimab. This sequence originates from an adult with an advanced solid tumor such as melanoma, head and neck, liver or kidney cancer. CDR3 coding DNA: TGTGCCAGCTTACCGCCGGGGGGTAGCTCTGGAAACACCATATATTTT. Translating it yields CASLPPGGSSGNTIYF.